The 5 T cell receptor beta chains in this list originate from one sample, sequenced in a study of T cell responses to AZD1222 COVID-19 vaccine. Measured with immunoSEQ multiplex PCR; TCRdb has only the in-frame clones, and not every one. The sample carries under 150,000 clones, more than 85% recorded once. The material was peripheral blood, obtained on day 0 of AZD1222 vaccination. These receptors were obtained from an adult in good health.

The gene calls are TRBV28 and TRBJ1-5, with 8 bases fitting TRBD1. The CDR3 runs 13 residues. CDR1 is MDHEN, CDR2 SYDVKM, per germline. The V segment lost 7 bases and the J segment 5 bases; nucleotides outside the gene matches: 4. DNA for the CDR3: TGTGCCAGCACTCCAGGGGGCCATCAGCCCCAGCATTTT. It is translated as CASTPGGHQPQHF.

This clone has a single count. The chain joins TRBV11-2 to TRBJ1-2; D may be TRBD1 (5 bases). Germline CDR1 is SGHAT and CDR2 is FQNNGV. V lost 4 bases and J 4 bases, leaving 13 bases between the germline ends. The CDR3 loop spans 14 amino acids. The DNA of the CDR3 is TGTGCCAGCAGCTCGCGGGGGACGGCCTATGGCTACACCTTC. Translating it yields CASSSRGTAYGYTF. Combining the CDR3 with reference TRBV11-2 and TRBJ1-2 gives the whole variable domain EAGVAQSPRYKIIEKRQSVAFWCNPISGHATLYWYQQILGQGPKLLIQFQNNGVVDDSQLPKDRFSAERLKGVDSTLKIQPAKLEDSAVYLCASSSRGTAYGYTFGSGTRLTVV.

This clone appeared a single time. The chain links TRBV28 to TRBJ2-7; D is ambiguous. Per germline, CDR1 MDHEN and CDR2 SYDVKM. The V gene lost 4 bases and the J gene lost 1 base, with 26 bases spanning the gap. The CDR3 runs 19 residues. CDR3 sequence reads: CASSSEPFPSDGPSYEQYF. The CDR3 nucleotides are TGTGCCAGCAGTTCCGAACCTTTCCCCTCGGACGGGCCTTCCTACGAGCAGTACTTC.

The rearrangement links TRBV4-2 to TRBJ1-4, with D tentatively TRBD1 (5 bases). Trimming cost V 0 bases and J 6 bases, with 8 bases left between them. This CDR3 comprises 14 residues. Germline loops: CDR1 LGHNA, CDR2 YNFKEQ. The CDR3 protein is CASSQDPGYEKLFF. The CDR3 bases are TGTGCCAGCAGCCAAGATCCAGGGTATGAAAAACTGTTTTTT.

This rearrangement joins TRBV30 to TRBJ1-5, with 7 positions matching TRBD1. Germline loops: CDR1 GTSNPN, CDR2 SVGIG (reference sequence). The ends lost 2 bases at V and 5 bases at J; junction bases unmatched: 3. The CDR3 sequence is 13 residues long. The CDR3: CAWSPQGDQPQHF. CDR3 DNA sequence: TGTGCCTGGAGTCCTCAGGGGGATCAGCCCCAGCATTTT.